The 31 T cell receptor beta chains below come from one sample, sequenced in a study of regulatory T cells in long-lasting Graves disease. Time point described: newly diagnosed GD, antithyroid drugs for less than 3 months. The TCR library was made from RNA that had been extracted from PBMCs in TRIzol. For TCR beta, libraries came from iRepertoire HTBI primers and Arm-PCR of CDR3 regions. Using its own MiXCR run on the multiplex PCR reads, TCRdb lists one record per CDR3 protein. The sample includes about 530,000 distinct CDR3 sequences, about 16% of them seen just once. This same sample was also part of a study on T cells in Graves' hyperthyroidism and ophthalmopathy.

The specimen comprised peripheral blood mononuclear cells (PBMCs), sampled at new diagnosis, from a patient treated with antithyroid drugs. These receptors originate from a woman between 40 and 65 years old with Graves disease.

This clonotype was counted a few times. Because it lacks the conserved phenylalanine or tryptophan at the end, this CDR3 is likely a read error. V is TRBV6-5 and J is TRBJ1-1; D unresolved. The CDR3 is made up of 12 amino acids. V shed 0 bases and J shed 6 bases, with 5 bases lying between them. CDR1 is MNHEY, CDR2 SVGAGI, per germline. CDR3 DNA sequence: TGTGCCAGCAGTTACTCAGAGTCTGAAGCTTTCTCT. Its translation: CASSYSESEAFS.

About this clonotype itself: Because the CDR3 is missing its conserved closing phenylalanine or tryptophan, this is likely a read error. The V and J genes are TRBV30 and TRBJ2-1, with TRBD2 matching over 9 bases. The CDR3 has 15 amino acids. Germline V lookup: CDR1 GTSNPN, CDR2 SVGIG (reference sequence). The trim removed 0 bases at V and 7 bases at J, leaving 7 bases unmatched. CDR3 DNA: TGTGCCTGGAGTGTAGGGCTAGCGGGGCCGAATGAGCAGTTCTCC. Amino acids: CAWSVGLAGPNEQFS.

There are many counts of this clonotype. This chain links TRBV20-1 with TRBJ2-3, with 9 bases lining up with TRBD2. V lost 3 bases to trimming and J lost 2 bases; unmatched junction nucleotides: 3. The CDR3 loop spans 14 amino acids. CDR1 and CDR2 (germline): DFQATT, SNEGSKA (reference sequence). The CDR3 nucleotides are TGCAGTGCTAGCCCTAGCGGGGTCACAGATACGCAGTATTTT. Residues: CSASPSGVTDTQYF.

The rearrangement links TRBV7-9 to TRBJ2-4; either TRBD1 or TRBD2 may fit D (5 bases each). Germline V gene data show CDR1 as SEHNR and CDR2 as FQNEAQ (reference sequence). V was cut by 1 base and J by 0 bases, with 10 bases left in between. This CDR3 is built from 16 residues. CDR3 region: CASSLDGGLAKNIQYF. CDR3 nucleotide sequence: TGTGCCAGCAGCTTAGATGGGGGTTTAGCCAAAAACATTCAGTACTTC.

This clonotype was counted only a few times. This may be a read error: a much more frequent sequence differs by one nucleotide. The CDR3 sequence is CASSQVHGGTYEQYF. CDR3 coding DNA: TGTGCCAGCAGCCAAGTCCATGGGGGCACCTACGAGCAGTACTTC. The J gene is TRBJ2-7, the V gene TRBV3-1, with TRBD1 as a possible D gene (6 bases). Trimming removed 1 base from V and 2 bases from J, with 12 bases in between. This CDR3 is 15 amino acids long. Germline CDR1 reads LGHDT; CDR2 reads YNNKEL (reference sequence).

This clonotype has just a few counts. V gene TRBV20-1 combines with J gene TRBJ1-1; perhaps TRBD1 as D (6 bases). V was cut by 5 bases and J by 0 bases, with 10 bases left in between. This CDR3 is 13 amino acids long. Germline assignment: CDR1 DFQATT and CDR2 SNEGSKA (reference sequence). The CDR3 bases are TGCAGTGCTCGCAGGGGAATGAACACTGAAGCTTTCTTT. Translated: CSARRGMNTEAFF.

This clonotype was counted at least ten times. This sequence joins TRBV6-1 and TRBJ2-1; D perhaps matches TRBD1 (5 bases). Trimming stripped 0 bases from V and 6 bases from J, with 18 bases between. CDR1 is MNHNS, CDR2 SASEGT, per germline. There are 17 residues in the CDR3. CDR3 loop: CASSEAVYTIRGNEQFF. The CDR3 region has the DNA TGTGCCAGCAGTGAAGCGGTTTACACCATTAGGGGCAATGAGCAGTTCTTC.

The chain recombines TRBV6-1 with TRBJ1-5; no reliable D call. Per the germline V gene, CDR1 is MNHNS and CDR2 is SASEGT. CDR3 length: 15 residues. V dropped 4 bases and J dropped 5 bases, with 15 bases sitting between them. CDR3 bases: TGTGCCAGCAGTGGAGAGGATTTAGGGTATCAGCCCCAGCATTTT. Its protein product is CASSGEDLGYQPQHF.

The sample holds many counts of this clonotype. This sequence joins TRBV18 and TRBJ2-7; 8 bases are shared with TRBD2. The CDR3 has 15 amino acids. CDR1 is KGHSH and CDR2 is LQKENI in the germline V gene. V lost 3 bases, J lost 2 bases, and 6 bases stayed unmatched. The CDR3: CASSPYERGTYEQYF. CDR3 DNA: TGTGCCAGCTCACCTTACGAGCGGGGGACCTACGAGCAGTACTTC.

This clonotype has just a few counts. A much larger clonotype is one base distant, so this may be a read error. In DNA, the CDR3 is TGTGCCAGCAGTGTAGGCGGGGGAGCTTACGAGCAGTTCTTC. It yields the protein CASSVGGGAYEQFF. The gene calls are TRBV2 and TRBJ2-1; 7 positions match TRBD2. The CDR3 covers 14 residues. Germline loops: CDR1 SNHLY, CDR2 FYNNEI. V shed 4 bases and J 10 bases; nucleotides not matched to a gene: 10.

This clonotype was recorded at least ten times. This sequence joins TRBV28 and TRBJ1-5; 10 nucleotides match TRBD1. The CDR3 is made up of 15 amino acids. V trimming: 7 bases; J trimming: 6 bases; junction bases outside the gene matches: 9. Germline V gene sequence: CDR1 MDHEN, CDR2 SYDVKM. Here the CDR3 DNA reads TGTGCCAGCAATTCGGACAGGGGGTTACGTCAGCCCCAGCATTTT. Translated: CASNSDRGLRQPQHF.

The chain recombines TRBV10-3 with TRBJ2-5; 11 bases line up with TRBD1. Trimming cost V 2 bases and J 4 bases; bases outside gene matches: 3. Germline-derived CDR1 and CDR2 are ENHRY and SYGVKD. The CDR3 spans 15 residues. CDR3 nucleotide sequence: TGTGCCATCAGTGAGACCGGGACAGGGGGAGAGACCCAGTACTTC. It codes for CAISETGTGGETQYF.

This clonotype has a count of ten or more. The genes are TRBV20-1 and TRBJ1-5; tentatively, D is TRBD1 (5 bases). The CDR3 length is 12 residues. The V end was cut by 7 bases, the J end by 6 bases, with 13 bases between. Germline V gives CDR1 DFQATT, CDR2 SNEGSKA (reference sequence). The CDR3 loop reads CSVPQGGQPQHF. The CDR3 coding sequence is TGCAGTGTCCCGCAGGGCGGTCAGCCCCAGCATTTT.

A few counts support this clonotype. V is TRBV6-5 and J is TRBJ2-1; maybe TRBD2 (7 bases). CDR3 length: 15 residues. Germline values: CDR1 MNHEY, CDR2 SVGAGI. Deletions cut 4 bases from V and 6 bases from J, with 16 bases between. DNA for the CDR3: TGTGCCAGCAGTTCACGGGGGGCGGGTATCAATGAGCAGTTCTTC. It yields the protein CASSSRGAGINEQFF.

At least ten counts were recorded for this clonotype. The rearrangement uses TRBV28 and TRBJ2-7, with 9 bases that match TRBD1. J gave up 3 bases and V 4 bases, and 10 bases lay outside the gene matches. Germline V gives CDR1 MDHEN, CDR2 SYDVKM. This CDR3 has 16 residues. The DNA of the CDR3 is TGTGCCAGCAGTTATAACAGGGGGCTATTTGACTACGAGCAGTACTTC. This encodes CASSYNRGLFDYEQYF.

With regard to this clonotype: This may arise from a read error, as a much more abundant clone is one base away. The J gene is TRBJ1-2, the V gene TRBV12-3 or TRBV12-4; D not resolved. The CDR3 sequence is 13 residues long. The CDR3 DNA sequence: TGTGCCAGCAGTCTAAGCTCTAACTGTGGCTACACCTTC. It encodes CASSLSSNCGYTF.

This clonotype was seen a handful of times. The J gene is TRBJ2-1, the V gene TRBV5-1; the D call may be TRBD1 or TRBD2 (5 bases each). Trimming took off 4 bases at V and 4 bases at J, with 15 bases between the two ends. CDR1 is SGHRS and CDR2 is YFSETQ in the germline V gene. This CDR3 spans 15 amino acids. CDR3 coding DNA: TGCGCCAGCAGCCCCGCAGGGACGGGATACAATGAGCAGTTCTTC. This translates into CASSPAGTGYNEQFF.

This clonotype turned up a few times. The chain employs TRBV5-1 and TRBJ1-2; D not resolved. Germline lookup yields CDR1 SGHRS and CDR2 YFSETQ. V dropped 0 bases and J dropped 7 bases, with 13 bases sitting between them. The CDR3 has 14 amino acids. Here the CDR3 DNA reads TGCGCCAGCAGCTTGGAGACCTCCTTTCTTGGCTACACCTTC. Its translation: CASSLETSFLGYTF.

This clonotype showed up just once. CDR3 nucleotide sequence: TGTGCCAGCAGTGAAAGACAGAATGAAAAACTGTTTTTT. It yields the protein CASSERQNEKLFF. The V gene is TRBV28, the J gene TRBJ1-4, with a possible D match to TRBD1 (5 bases). The V gene lost 5 bases and the J gene lost 5 bases, with 9 bases spanning the gap. CDR3 size: 13 residues. Per germline, CDR1 MDHEN and CDR2 SYDVKM.

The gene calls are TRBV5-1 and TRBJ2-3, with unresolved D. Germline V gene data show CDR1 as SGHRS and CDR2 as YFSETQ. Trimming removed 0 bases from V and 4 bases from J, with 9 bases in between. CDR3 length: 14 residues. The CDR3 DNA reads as TGCGCCAGCAGCTTGGAGGTGGGATCAGATACGCAGTATTTT. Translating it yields CASSLEVGSDTQYF.

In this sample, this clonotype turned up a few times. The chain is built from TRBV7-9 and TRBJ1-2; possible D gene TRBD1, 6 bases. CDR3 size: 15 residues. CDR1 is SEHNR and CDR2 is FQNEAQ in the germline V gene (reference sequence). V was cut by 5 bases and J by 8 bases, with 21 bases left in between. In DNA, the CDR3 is TGTGCCAGCAGCAGAGCCGGGACAACCAAAGAGGGCTACACCTTC. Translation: CASSRAGTTKEGYTF.

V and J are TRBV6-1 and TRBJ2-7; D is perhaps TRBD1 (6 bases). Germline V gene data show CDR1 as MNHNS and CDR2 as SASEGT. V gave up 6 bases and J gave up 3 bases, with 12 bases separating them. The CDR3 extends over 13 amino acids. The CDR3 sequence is CASRFLQGYEQYF. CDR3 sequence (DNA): TGTGCCAGCAGGTTCCTACAGGGCTACGAGCAGTACTTC.

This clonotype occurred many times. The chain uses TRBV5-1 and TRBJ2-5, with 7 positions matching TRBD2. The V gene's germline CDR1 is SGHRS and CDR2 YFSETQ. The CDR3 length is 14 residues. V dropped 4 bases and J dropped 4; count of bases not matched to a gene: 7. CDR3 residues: CASSRTSATETQYF. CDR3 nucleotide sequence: TGCGCCAGCAGCCGAACTAGCGCCACAGAGACCCAGTACTTC.

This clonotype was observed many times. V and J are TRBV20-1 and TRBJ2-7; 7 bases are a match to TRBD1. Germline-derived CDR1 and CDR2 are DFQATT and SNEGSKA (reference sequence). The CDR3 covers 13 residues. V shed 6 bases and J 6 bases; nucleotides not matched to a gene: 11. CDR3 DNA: TGCAGTGCCCGGGAACAGGGGATTCCCGAGCAGTACTTC. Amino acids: CSAREQGIPEQYF.

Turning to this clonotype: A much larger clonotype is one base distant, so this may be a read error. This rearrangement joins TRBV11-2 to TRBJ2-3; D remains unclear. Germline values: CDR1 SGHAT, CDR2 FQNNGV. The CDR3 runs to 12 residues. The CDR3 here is CGSSELRATQYF. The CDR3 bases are TGTGGCAGCAGCGAGCTACGGGCTACGCAGTATTTT.

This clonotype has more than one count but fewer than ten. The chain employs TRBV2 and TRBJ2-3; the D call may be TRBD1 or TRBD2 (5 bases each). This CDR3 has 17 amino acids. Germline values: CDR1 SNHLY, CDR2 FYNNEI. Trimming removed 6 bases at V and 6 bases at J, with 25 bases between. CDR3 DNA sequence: TGTGCCAGCAGAGCCCCGGGACCCCCTTATCCATCGGATACGCAGTATTTT. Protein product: CASRAPGPPYPSDTQYF.

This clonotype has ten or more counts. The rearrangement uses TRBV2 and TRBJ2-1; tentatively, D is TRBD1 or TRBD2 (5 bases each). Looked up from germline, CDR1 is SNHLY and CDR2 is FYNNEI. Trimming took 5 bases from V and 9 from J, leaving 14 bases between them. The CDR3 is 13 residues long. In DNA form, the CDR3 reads TGTGCCAGCAGTCGAACGACCGGGACTGAGCAGTTCTTC. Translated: CASSRTTGTEQFF.

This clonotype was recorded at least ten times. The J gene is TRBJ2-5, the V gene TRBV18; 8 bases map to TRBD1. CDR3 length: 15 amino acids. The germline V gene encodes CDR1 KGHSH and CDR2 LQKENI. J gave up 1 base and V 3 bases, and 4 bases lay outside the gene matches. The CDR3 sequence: CASSPQTGAQETQYF. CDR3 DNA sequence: TGTGCCAGCTCACCCCAGACAGGGGCCCAAGAGACCCAGTACTTC.

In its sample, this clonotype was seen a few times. The CDR3 region is CASSGGIWNTEAFF. In DNA, the CDR3 is TGTGCCAGCAGTGGAGGCATCTGGAACACTGAAGCTTTCTTT. The V call is TRBV2, the J call TRBJ1-1; unclear D gene. From germline, CDR1 is SNHLY and CDR2 FYNNEI. This CDR3 region has 14 residues. The V and J ends lost 4 bases and 1 base respectively, with 10 bases between them.

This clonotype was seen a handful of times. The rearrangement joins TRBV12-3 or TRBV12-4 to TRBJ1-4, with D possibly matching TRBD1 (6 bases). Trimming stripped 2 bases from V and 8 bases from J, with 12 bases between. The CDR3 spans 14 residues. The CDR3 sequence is CASSLKQGEEKLFF. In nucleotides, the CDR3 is TGTGCCAGCAGTTTAAAACAGGGTGAGGAAAAACTGTTTTTT.

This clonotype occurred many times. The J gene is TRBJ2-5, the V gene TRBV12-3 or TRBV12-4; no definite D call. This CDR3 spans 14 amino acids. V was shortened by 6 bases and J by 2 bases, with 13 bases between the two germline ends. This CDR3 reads CASSQTWSQETQYF. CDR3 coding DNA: TGTGCCAGCAGCCAGACATGGTCGCAAGAGACCCAGTACTTC.